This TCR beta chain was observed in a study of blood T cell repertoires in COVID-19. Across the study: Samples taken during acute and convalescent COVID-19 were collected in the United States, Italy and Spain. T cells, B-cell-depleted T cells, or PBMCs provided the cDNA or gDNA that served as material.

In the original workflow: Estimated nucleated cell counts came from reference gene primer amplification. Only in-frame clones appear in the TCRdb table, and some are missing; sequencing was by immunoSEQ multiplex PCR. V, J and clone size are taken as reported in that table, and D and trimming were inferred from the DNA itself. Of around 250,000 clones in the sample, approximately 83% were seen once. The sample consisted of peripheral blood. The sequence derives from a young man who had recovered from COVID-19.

This chain's CDR3 is CASSLGAGEQETQYF. The CDR3 DNA follows: TGCGCCAGCAGCTTGGGGGCAGGGGAACAAGAGACCCAGTACTTC. The chain combines TRBV5-1 with TRBJ2-5; possibly TRBD1 for D (6 bases). V lost 0 bases and J lost 2, with 11 bases in between. This CDR3 has 15 residues. Germline CDR1 and CDR2: SGHRS and YFSETQ.